This TCR beta chain emerged from a study of control samples from healthy donors and cancer patients. TCRdb's table, derived via immunoSEQ multiplex PCR, lists solely in-frame clones and lacks some. The sample has about 130,000 clones; about nine tenths are singletons. The origin of this receptor is a middle-aged man with head and neck cancer. Material for sequencing was PBMCs.

CDR3 sequence (DNA): TGCGCCAGCAGCTTATATGGGGCCAACGTCCTGACTTTC. Translated, it gives CASSLYGANVLTF. The chain is built from TRBV5-1 and TRBJ2-6; D is uncertain. V was shortened by 2 bases and J by 3 bases, with 3 bases between the two germline ends. Germline V gene lookup returns CDR1 SGHRS and CDR2 YFSETQ. The CDR3 has 13 amino acids.